Listed below are T cell receptor beta chains from one sample, sequenced in a study of cytomegalovirus exposure and HLA in healthy donors. The method was immunoSEQ multiplex PCR; TCRdb's version includes in-frame clones alone and lacks a portion of them. The table has around 69,000 clones, over 60% seen once. The sequenced material came from PBMCs. These receptors came from a man aged 40-50 years in good health and CMV-seropositive. CDR3s include the opening cysteine and the closing phenylalanine or tryptophan. D genes are given only for firm matches. A clone size is listed for some rows: how often the clone was seen (once, few, many), or a class if it is expanded.

d_call	clone_size	v_call	j_call	cdr3_aa	cdr3_nt
TRBD1	-	TRBV6-1	TRBJ1-5	CASRGTGDNQPQHF	TGTGCCAGCAGGGGGACAGGGGACAATCAGCCCCAGCATTTT
TRBD2	-	TRBV7-2	TRBJ2-1	CASSLEGAAGVSYNEQFF	TGTGCCAGCAGCTTAGAAGGAGCAGCGGGAGTTTCCTACAATGAGCAGTTCTTC
TRBD1	-	TRBV7-8	TRBJ1-1	CASSLEGGGTGVNTEAFF	TGTGCCAGCAGCTTAGAGGGGGGAGGCACAGGGGTGAACACTGAAGCTTTCTTT
TRBD1	-	TRBV5-1	TRBJ1-1	CASSPGQPHTEAFF	TGCGCCAGCAGCCCGGGACAGCCGCACACTGAAGCTTTCTTT
-	few	TRBV7-2	TRBJ1-5	CASSFTLTGRDQPQHF	TGTGCCAGCAGCTTCACTTTAACAGGGAGGGACCAGCCCCAGCATTTT
-	-	TRBV6-5	TRBJ1-1	CASSNGGPAFF	TGTGCCAGCTCCAACGGGGGACCGGCTTTCTTT
TRBD1	-	TRBV2	TRBJ2-3	CASSFAGQGASDTQYF	TGTGCCAGCAGCTTCGCGGGACAGGGGGCATCCGATACGCAGTATTTT
-	-	TRBV28	TRBJ2-5	CASSWGVLSKETQYF	TGTGCCAGCAGTTGGGGAGTGCTCTCAAAGGAGACCCAGTACTTC
TRBD2	-	TRBV7-2	TRBJ2-5	CASSLFGGDIQETQYF	TGTGCCAGCAGCTTATTCGGGGGGGATATCCAAGAGACCCAGTACTTC
TRBD1	-	TRBV25-1	TRBJ1-1	CASSEDRVYTEAFF	TGTGCCAGCAGTGAGGACAGGGTGTACACTGAAGCTTTCTTT
TRBD1	-	TRBV6-1	TRBJ1-1	CASRETGVNEAFF	TGTGCCAGCAGGGAGACAGGGGTTAATGAAGCTTTCTTT
-	-	TRBV19	TRBJ2-3	CASSIRARSLDTQYF	TGTGCCAGTAGTATAAGAGCTCGATCCTTGGATACGCAGTATTTT
TRBD2	-	TRBV7-3	TRBJ2-3	CASSPTGTTTDTQYF	TGTGCCAGCAGCCCAACCGGGACTACAACAGATACGCAGTATTTT
TRBD1	-	TRBV7-9	TRBJ1-1	CASSYPTGDTEAFF	TGTGCCAGCAGTTACCCTACAGGGGATACTGAAGCTTTCTTT
-	-	TRBV11-2	TRBJ1-1	CASSLGTPNTEAFF	TGTGCCAGCAGCTTAGGGACACCTAACACTGAAGCTTTCTTT
TRBD1	-	TRBV30	TRBJ1-1	CAWVPGTGNTEAFF	TGTGCCTGGGTACCCGGGACAGGGAACACTGAAGCTTTCTTT
TRBD1	few	TRBV28	TRBJ1-4	CATLTGANEKLFF	TGTGCCACCCTGACAGGGGCTAATGAAAAACTGTTTTTT
TRBD1	-	TRBV30	TRBJ1-2	CAGTGANYGYTF	TGTGCCGGGACAGGGGCTAACTATGGCTACACCTTC
-	-	TRBV5-6	TRBJ1-5	CASSLRGGRGNQPQHF	TGTGCCAGCAGCTTACGGGGAGGCAGGGGCAATCAGCCCCAGCATTTT
-	-	TRBV21-1	TRBJ1-1	CAPPREGDTEAFF	TGTGCCCCACCGAGGGAGGGTGACACTGAAGCTTTCTTT
TRBD1	-	TRBV30	TRBJ1-6	CAWGTGTGGNSPLHF	TGTGCCTGGGGGACCGGGACAGGGGGCAATTCACCCCTCCACTTT
-	-	TRBV10-3	TRBJ1-5	CAISESAGVNQPQHF	TGTGCCATCAGTGAGTCGGCAGGGGTCAATCAGCCCCAGCATTTT
TRBD1	few	TRBV9	TRBJ1-2	CASSPYDGAGGNYGYTF	TGTGCCAGCAGCCCCTACGACGGGGCAGGGGGCAACTATGGCTACACCTTC
TRBD1	-	TRBV11-2	TRBJ2-7	CASSLGADRTYEQYF	TGTGCCAGCAGCTTAGGGGCGGACAGGACCTACGAGCAGTACTTC
TRBD2	-	TRBV5-6	TRBJ2-7	CASSLLAGGPYEQYF	TGTGCCAGCAGCTTATTAGCGGGAGGGCCCTACGAGCAGTACTTC
-	-	TRBV11-2	TRBJ2-3	CASSLASGRDTQYF	TGTGCCAGCAGCTTAGCCAGCGGGCGAGATACGCAGTATTTT
-	few	TRBV4-1	TRBJ2-6	CASSHFTGRVTGANVLTF	TGCGCCAGCAGCCATTTCACAGGGCGAGTTACTGGGGCCAACGTCCTGACTTTC
TRBD1	few	TRBV14	TRBJ1-1	CASSQLGTGSTEAFF	TGTGCCAGCAGCCAGCTTGGGACAGGGAGTACTGAAGCTTTCTTT
-	few	TRBV6-5	TRBJ2-2	CASSYWGDTGELFF	TGTGCCAGCAGTTACTGGGGGGACACCGGGGAGCTGTTTTTT
TRBD1	once	TRBV27	TRBJ1-1	CASSPLGQGRGEAFF	TGTGCCAGCAGTCCCCTGGGACAGGGGAGGGGTGAAGCTTTCTTT
TRBD1	-	TRBV5-1	TRBJ1-6	CASSLGGGADSPLHF	TGCGCCAGCAGCTTGGGAGGGGGCGCGGATTCACCCCTCCACTTT
-	-	TRBV7-8	TRBJ2-1	CASSRPGRADPYNEQFF	TGTGCCAGCAGCCGTCCCGGGCGGGCAGACCCCTACAATGAGCAGTTCTTC
-	-	TRBV2	TRBJ2-7	CASKEGLSYEQYF	TGTGCCAGCAAGGAGGGCCTCTCCTACGAGCAGTACTTC
TRBD1	-	TRBV28	TRBJ2-7	CASSDEGQGLNEQYF	TGTGCCAGCAGTGACGAAGGACAGGGGTTGAACGAGCAGTACTTC
-	-	TRBV10-3	TRBJ2-5	CAISPQGLETQYF	TGTGCCATCAGTCCCCAGGGACTCGAGACCCAGTACTTC
TRBD1	-	TRBV5-4	TRBJ2-2	CASNIRDRENTGELFF	TGTGCCAGCAACATCCGGGACAGGGAGAACACCGGGGAGCTGTTTTTT
-	few	TRBV7-9	TRBJ2-3	CASSLGLSTDTQYF	TGTGCCAGCAGCTTGGGACTCTCCACAGATACGCAGTATTTT
-	-	TRBV30	TRBJ2-7	CAWSVGDSGEQYF	TGTGCCTGGAGTGTCGGGGATTCGGGCGAGCAGTACTTC
TRBD2	-	TRBV30	TRBJ2-3	CAWSALAGEPGGYF	TGTGCCTGGAGTGCCCTAGCGGGGGAACCGGGGGGGTATTTT
-	-	TRBV5-4	TRBJ1-1	CASSSPGDTEAFF	TGTGCCAGCAGCTCGCCGGGAGACACTGAAGCTTTCTTT
TRBD1	-	TRBV7-2	TRBJ2-5	CASSLGDRQETQYF	TGTGCCAGCAGCTTAGGGGACAGGCAAGAGACCCAGTACTTC
-	few	TRBV6-5	TRBJ2-1	CASSRGQNSYNEQFF	TGTGCCAGCAGCCGGGGACAAAACTCCTACAATGAGCAGTTCTTC
-	-	TRBV7-8	TRBJ2-7	CASSLEQGGDEQYF	TGTGCCAGCAGCTTAGAACAGGGTGGAGACGAGCAGTACTTC
-	-	TRBV7-2	TRBJ2-1	CASSLDPSSYNEQFF	TGTGCCAGCAGCTTAGACCCTAGCTCCTACAATGAGCAGTTCTTC
TRBD1	few	TRBV5-1	TRBJ2-3	CASRGQGSSTDTQYF	TGCGCCAGCAGGGGACAGGGGTCTAGCACAGATACGCAGTATTTT
-	-	TRBV4-1	TRBJ2-7	CASSQEGAYEQYF	TGCGCCAGCAGCCAAGAGGGAGCCTACGAGCAGTACTTC
-	-	TRBV7-9	TRBJ2-2	CASSQSGTPFGGGELFF	TGTGCCAGCAGCCAATCAGGCACCCCGTTTGGAGGCGGGGAGCTGTTTTTT
TRBD2	-	TRBV10-3	TRBJ2-3	CAISGGSGGIADTQYF	TGTGCCATCAGTGGAGGGAGCGGGGGGATCGCAGATACGCAGTATTTT
TRBD2	-	TRBV30	TRBJ2-2	CAGSAGGTGELFF	TGTGCCGGCTCAGCGGGGGGCACCGGGGAGCTGTTTTTT
-	-	TRBV6-6	TRBJ1-5	CASSVGRGGNQPQHF	TGTGCCAGCAGTGTGGGGAGGGGAGGCAATCAGCCCCAGCATTTT
TRBD2	-	TRBV5-4	TRBJ2-3	CASSPTLAGGLKTDTQYF	TGTGCCAGCAGCCCGACCCTAGCGGGAGGGCTAAAAACAGATACGCAGTATTTT
-	-	TRBV7-2	TRBJ1-2	CASSLPRGYGYTF	TGTGCCAGCAGCTTGCCCCGGGGGTATGGCTACACCTTC
-	-	TRBV9	TRBJ1-3	CASSTRGGFGPRSGSGNTIYF	TGTGCCAGCAGCACACGTGGGGGGTTCGGTCCTCGGAGTGGTTCCGGAAACACCATATATTTT
TRBD1	-	TRBV15	TRBJ1-5	CATSRESNTGVGNQPQHF	TGTGCCACCAGCAGAGAATCAAATACAGGGGTCGGCAATCAGCCCCAGCATTTT
TRBD1	-	TRBV29-1	TRBJ2-7	CSVERTGGYEQYF	TGCAGCGTTGAAAGGACAGGGGGCTACGAGCAGTACTTC
-	few	TRBV27	TRBJ1-3	CASSLFRPVGRNSGNTIYF	TGTGCCAGCAGTTTATTCCGCCCAGTGGGCAGGAACTCTGGAAACACCATATATTTT
-	-	TRBV5-1	TRBJ2-7	CASNPEPAESYEQYF	TGCGCCAGCAATCCGGAACCGGCGGAGTCCTACGAGCAGTACTTC
TRBD2	-	TRBV6-4	TRBJ2-3	CASSELAGEVDTQYF	TGTGCCAGCAGTGAACTAGCGGGGGAGGTAGATACGCAGTATTTT
TRBD2	-	TRBV4-1	TRBJ2-1	CASSQDGGDEQFF	TGCGCCAGCAGCCAAGATGGGGGGGATGAGCAGTTCTTC
TRBD1	-	TRBV30	TRBJ2-7	CAWSPGTATYEQYF	TGTGCCTGGAGTCCCGGGACAGCGACCTACGAGCAGTACTTC